This TCR beta chain emerged from a study of blood T cell repertoires in COVID-19 (TCRdb year 2020). Regarding the research as a whole: Collaborator samples came from the United States, Italy and Spain and covered acute and convalescent phases of COVID-19. The material from the prospective study consisted of cDNA or gDNA derived from T cells, B-cell-depleted T cells, or PBMCs. Subjects who had been exposed to COVID-19, were actively infected with it, or had recovered from it provided the deeply sampled blood TCRbeta repertoires that made up the dataset. The repertoires were released in a freely available public database intended as a resource for research on the immune response to SARS-CoV-2. The samples were drawn from the first 160 participants of the ongoing ImmuneRACE study and from 1,254 subjects provided by 6 global collaborators. Sample metadata almost always included a de-identified subject ID, COVID-19 status, age in years and sex. Where available, HLA class I and class II types were taken from metadata supplied by the sample provider and were not determined by assay-based typing. The study at large found these results: The quantity of clinical and demographic metadata differed by source and by participant and was supplied without curation.

The immunoSEQ Assay, a bias-controlled multiplex PCR, was used to amplify TCRbeta CDR3 regions from genomic DNA. As for the original processing: Nucleated cell counts per sample were estimated from amplification of reference gene primers within the assay. To quantify the absolute abundance of each unique TCRbeta CDR3 rearrangement, sequence reads were collapsed and filtered. Productive Simpson clonality was computed per sample as the square root of Simpson's diversity index over productive rearrangements. Entries here come from immuneACCESS through TCRdb and include only in-frame sequences with V and J called. Some clones fail to appear in such tables; in the studies checked, an unresolved V gene covers under half of the shortfall, and the cause of the remainder is unknown. V and J calls plus clone size are reproduced from that table; the DNA served to infer D and trimming. Recorded for this sample are about 97,000 clones; about nine tenths of them occurred a single time. Of the sample, 1.5% to 2% falls within the top ten clones.

Whole blood was collected in K2EDTA tubes by collaborating institutions according to the institutions' own protocols. For TCRbeta analysis, collaborator samples were shipped as frozen whole blood, as isolated PBMCs, or as DNA extracted from either sample type. Comment on this clone: This receptor's antigen is unknown. Base quality data are lacking; no much larger clone is found one base away.

The sequence came from a man aged 55 to 70 with acute or convalescent COVID-19. The sequenced material came from peripheral blood.

The CDR3 is CASCTGYGTDTQYF. The DNA is as follows: TGCGCCAGCTGCACAGGGTATGGCACAGATACGCAGTATTTT. The sequence joins TRBV5-1 to TRBJ2-3, with TRBD1 as a weak D call on 6 bases. Looking up the germline V gene yields CDR1 SGHRS and CDR2 YFSETQ. V is reduced by 7 bases and J by 1 base, leaving a spacing of 13 bases between them. From cysteine to phenylalanine, the CDR3 is 14 amino acids long. The entry retains the CDR3 DNA only, 42 bases that are in frame from base 1.